A selection of T cell receptor beta chains follows, all from one sample in a study of metastatic and nonmetastatic thyroid tumors. TCRdb used MiXCR to call clones anew from the PCR reads. The sample includes about 40,000 clones, approximately 20% of them seen just once. Sequenced: tumor tissue. These receptors originate from a female donor with papillary thyroid cancer or a benign thyroid nodule (not recorded which). Some clones in this sample may be carry-over from other donors' samples. Both conserved end residues are part of each CDR3. Each record gives: V gene, J gene, D gene, clone size, CDR3 DNA, CDR3 protein. D genes are given only for firm matches. Expanded clones are given a class, and other clones once, few, many or no size at all.

v_call: TRBV27
j_call: TRBJ1-2
d_call: .
clone_size: .
cdr3_nt: TGTGCCAGCAGTTATTCAGCCGGGACATGGAGTGGAAGCTATGGCTACACCTTC
cdr3_aa: CASSYSAGTWSGSYGYTF

v_call: TRBV6-1
j_call: TRBJ2-2
d_call: TRBD2
clone_size: .
cdr3_nt: TGTGCCAACAGTGAATTGCATCTAGCGGCGAACACCGGGGAGCTGTTTTTT
cdr3_aa: CANSELHLAANTGELFF

v_call: TRBV20-1
j_call: TRBJ2-3
d_call: TRBD1
clone_size: many
cdr3_nt: TGCAGTGCGTGGACAGGTTCAGGAAGCACAGATACGCAGTATTTT
cdr3_aa: CSAWTGSGSTDTQYF

v_call: TRBV19
j_call: TRBJ1-3
d_call: TRBD1
clone_size: .
cdr3_nt: TGTGCCAGTAGGGAAAACAGGGGCTCTGGAAACACCATATATTTT
cdr3_aa: CASRENRGSGNTIYF

v_call: TRBV20-1
j_call: TRBJ1-1
d_call: .
clone_size: .
cdr3_nt: TGCAGTCCTAGCTCGCAGTGCACCCCTGAAGCTTTCTTT
cdr3_aa: CSPSSQCTPEAFF

v_call: TRBV7-6
j_call: TRBJ1-6
d_call: .
clone_size: .
cdr3_nt: TGTGCCAGCAGTGCAGTGGGGGGTCAGTGGGCGCGAGATTCACCCCTCCACTTT
cdr3_aa: CASSAVGGQWARDSPLHF

v_call: TRBV6-1
j_call: TRBJ1-6
d_call: .
clone_size: medium-sized
cdr3_nt: TGTGCCAGCAGTGGAGACTATAGGCCCCTCCACTTT
cdr3_aa: CASSGDYRPLHF

v_call: TRBV9
j_call: TRBJ1-4
d_call: TRBD1
clone_size: many
cdr3_nt: TGTGCCAGCAGCGCGTCCCGGGACAGGGTATCTAATGAAAAACTGTTTTTT
cdr3_aa: CASSASRDRVSNEKLFF

v_call: TRBV5-1
j_call: TRBJ1-3
d_call: TRBD1
clone_size: many
cdr3_nt: TGCGCCAGCAGCTTGGGTCGGCCGGGACAGGCTGGAAACACCATATATTTT
cdr3_aa: CASSLGRPGQAGNTIYF

v_call: TRBV5-1
j_call: TRBJ2-3
d_call: TRBD1
clone_size: many
cdr3_nt: TGCGCCAGCAGACGAGGACAGGGGTCACCAGATACGCAGTATTTT
cdr3_aa: CASRRGQGSPDTQYF

v_call: TRBV7-2
j_call: TRBJ1-3
d_call: .
clone_size: many
cdr3_nt: TGTGCCAGCAGCTCATCATCCGGGGCTGGAAACACCATATATTTT
cdr3_aa: CASSSSSGAGNTIYF

v_call: TRBV6-5
j_call: TRBJ1-4
d_call: TRBD1
clone_size: few
cdr3_nt: TGTGCCAGCAGTTCGACCGGGACAGGGGGATTTGAAAAACTGTTTTTT
cdr3_aa: CASSSTGTGGFEKLFF

v_call: TRBV7-9
j_call: TRBJ2-3
d_call: .
clone_size: many
cdr3_nt: TGTGCCAGCAATATAAGGGGGGGTCTCGATACGCAGTATTTT
cdr3_aa: CASNIRGGLDTQYF

v_call: TRBV6-1
j_call: TRBJ2-2
d_call: .
clone_size: many
cdr3_nt: TGTGCCACCAGTTTTGGACAGACGAACACCGGGGAGCTGTTTTTT
cdr3_aa: CATSFGQTNTGELFF

v_call: TRBV7-6
j_call: TRBJ2-5
d_call: .
clone_size: .
cdr3_nt: TGTGCCAGCAGCTTAACGGAGTCCCGCCCGGGGGAGACCCAGTACTTC
cdr3_aa: CASSLTESRPGETQYF

v_call: TRBV20-1
j_call: TRBJ2-7
d_call: TRBD2
clone_size: .
cdr3_nt: TGCAGTGCTAGACAGCGGGACTATCCCTACGAGCAGTACTTC
cdr3_aa: CSARQRDYPYEQYF

v_call: TRBV6-1
j_call: TRBJ2-2
d_call: .
clone_size: many
cdr3_nt: TGTGCCAGCAGTAAACCACCCCTAGATGTGGAGCTGTTTTTT
cdr3_aa: CASSKPPLDVELFF